This TCR beta chain was captured by sequencing in a study of shared clonotypes between healthy human individuals. TCRdb keeps only in-frame clones here, not all; method: immunoSEQ multiplex PCR. The sample shows 2 million to 3 million clones, around nine tenths of them seen only once. V shed 1 base and J shed 0 bases, with 7 bases lying between them. The CDR3 runs to 15 residues. Germline loops: CDR1 SGHDN, CDR2 FVKESK. In regard to this clone: Its antigen is not identified.

All donors qualified as healthy HIV-negative adults and had experienced no recent acute infections or vaccinations. Whole-study findings and limits: Donor clonotype sharing was expected to depend on sequencing depth. Even with large depth, rarefaction showed that sorted-subset sequencing was incomplete.

The sequenced sample was naive CD4+ T cells sorted from blood. Subset: CD45RA+ positively selected. The chain recombines TRBV14 with TRBJ2-1; no definite D call. The clonotype was recovered from a man between 18 and 29 years old in good health. CDR3 loop: CASSQGGSSYNEQFF. The CDR3 DNA follows: TGTGCCAGCAGCCAAGGCGGTAGCTCCTACAATGAGCAGTTCTTC.